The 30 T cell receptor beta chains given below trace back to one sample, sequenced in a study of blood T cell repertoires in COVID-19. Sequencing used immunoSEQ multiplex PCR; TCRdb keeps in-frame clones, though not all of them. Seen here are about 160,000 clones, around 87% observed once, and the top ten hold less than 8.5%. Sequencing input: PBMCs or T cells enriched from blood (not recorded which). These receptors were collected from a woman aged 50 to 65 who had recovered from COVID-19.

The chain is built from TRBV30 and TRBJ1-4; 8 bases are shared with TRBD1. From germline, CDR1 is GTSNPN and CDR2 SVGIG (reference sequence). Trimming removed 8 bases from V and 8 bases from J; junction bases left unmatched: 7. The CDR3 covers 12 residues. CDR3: CAGGTGWEKLFF. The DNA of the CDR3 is TGTGCCGGGGGGACAGGCTGGGAAAAACTGTTTTTT.

CDR3 protein: CASSLRTEAFF. In nucleotides, the CDR3 is TGTGCCAGCAGCTTGCGGACTGAAGCTTTCTTT. The chain couples TRBV11-1 to TRBJ1-1; D ambiguous. CDR3 length: 11 amino acids. Between the trimmed V and J ends, which lost 3 bases and 5 bases, there was a span of 4 bases. Germline V lookup: CDR1 SGHAT, CDR2 FQDESV (reference sequence).

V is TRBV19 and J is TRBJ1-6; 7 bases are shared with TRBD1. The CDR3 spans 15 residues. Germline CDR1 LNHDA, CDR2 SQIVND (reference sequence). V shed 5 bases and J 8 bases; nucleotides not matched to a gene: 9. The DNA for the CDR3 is TGTGCCAGTAGTGCACAGGGGCTGGTTGATTCACCCCTCCACTTT. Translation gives CASSAQGLVDSPLHF.

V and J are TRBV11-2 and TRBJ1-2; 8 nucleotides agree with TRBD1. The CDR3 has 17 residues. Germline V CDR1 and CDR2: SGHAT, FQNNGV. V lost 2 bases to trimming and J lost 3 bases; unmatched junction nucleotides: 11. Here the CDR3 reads CASSLTPGQGLDYGYTF. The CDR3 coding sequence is TGTGCCAGCAGCTTAACTCCAGGACAGGGCTTGGACTATGGCTACACCTTC.

The CDR3 protein is CASSQRGNEAFF. The CDR3 DNA sequence: TGTGCCAGCAGCCAAAGGGGCAATGAGGCTTTCTTT. The V call is TRBV11-3, the J call TRBJ1-1; tentatively, D is TRBD1 (5 bases). CDR1 is SGHNT, CDR2 YENEEA, per germline. The CDR3 has 12 amino acids. Trimming stripped 5 bases from V and 11 bases from J, with 15 bases between.

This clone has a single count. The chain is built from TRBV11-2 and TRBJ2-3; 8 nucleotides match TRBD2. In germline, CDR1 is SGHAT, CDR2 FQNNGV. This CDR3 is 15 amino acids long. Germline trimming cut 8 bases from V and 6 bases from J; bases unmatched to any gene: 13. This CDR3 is CASRMGSGASDTQYF. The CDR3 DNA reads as TGTGCCAGCCGCATGGGTAGCGGGGCGAGCGATACGCAGTATTTT.

In DNA form, the CDR3 reads TGTGCCAGCAGCTCACAGGGATTCGATGGCTACACCTTC. It translates to CASSSQGFDGYTF. This chain connects TRBV7-2 to TRBJ1-2; a weak D match, TRBD1 (6 bases). The V gene's germline CDR1 is SGHTA and CDR2 FQGNSA. Trimming stripped 4 bases from V and 6 bases from J, with 12 bases between. CDR3 length: 13 residues.

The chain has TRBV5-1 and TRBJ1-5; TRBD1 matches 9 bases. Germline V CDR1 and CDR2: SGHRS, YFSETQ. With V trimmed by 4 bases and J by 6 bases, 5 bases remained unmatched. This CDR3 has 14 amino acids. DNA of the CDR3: TGCGCCAGCAGCCCGACAGGGGGGCTTCAGCCCCAGCATTTT. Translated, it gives CASSPTGGLQPQHF.

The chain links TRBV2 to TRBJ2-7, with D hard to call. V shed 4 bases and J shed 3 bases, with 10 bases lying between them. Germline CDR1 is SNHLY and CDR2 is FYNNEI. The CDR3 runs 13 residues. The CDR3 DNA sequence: TGTGCCAGCAGTGGTCCCAGGAACTACGAGCAGTACTTC. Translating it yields CASSGPRNYEQYF. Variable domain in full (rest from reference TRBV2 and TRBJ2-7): EPEVTQTPSHQVTQMGQEVILRCVPISNHLYFYWYRQILGQKVEFLVSFYNNEISEKSEIFDDQFSVERPDGSNFTLKIRSTKLEDSAMYFCASSGPRNYEQYFGPGTRLTVT.

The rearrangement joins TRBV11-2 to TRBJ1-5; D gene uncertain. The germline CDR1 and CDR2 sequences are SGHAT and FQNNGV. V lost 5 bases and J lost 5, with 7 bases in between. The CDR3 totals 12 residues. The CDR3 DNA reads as TGTGCCAGCAGCACTCAGGATCAGCCCCAGCATTTT. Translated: CASSTQDQPQHF.

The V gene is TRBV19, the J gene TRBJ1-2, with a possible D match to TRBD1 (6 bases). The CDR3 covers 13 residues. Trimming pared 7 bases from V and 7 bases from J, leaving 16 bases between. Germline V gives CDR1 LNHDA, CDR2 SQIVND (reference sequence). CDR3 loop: CASTPTGTSGYTF. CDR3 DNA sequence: TGTGCCAGTACTCCGACGGGGACATCTGGCTACACCTTC.

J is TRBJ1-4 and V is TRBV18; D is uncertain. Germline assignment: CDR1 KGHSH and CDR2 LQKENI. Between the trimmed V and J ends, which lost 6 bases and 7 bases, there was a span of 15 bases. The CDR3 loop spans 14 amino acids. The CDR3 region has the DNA TGTGCCAGCTCGCCGTCGAGGGCGGGTGAAAAACTGTTTTTT. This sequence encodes CASSPSRAGEKLFF.

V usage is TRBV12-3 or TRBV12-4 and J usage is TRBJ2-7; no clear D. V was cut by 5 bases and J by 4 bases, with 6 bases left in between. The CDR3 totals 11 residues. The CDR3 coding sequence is TGTGCCAGCAGTGCGCAATACGAGCAGTACTTC. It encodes CASSAQYEQYF.

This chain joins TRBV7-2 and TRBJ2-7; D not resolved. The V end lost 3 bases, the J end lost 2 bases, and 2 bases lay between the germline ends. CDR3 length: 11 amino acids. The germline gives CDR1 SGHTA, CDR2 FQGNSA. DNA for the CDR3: TGTGCCAGCAGCTTCACCTACGAGCAGTACTTC. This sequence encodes CASSFTYEQYF. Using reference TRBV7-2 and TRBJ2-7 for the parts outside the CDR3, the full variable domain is GAGVSQSPSNKVTEKGKDVELRCDPISGHTALYWYRQSLGQGLEFLIYFQGNSAPDKSGLPSDRFSAERTGGSVSTLTIQRTQQEDSAVYLCASSFTYEQYFGPGTRLTVT.

Written as DNA, the CDR3 is TGTGCCAGCAGTTTATCCCAGGATACATATGGCTACACCTTC. Translation: CASSLSQDTYGYTF. This rearrangement joins TRBV27 to TRBJ1-2; no firm D call. V was trimmed by 0 bases and J by 5 bases, leaving 10 bases between them. The germline V gene encodes CDR1 MNHEY and CDR2 SMNVEV (reference sequence). This CDR3 spans 14 amino acids.

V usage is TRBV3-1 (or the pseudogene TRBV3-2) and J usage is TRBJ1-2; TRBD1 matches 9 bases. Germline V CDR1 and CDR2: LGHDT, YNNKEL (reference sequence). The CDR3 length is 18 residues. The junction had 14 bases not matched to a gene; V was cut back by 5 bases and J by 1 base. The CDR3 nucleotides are TGTGCCAGCAGCAATAGTTACCGGGACAGGGAGCTTAACTATGGCTACACCTTC. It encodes CASSNSYRDRELNYGYTF.

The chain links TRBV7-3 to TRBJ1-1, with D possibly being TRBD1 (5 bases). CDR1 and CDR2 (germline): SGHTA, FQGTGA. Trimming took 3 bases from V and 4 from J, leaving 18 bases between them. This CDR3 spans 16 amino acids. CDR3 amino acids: CASSFLGGARSTEAFF. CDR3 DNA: TGTGCCAGCAGCTTCTTGGGAGGGGCGCGAAGCACTGAAGCTTTCTTT.

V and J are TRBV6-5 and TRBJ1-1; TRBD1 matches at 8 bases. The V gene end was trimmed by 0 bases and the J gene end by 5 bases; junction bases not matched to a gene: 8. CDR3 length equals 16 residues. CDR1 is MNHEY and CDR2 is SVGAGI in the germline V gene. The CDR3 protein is CASSYSGQVSRTEAFF. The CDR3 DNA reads TGTGCCAGCAGTTACTCGGGACAGGTTTCAAGGACTGAAGCTTTCTTT.

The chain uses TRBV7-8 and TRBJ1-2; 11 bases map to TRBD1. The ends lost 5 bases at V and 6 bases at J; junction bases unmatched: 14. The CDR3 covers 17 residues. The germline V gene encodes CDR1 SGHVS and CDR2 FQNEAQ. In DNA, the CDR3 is TGTGCCAGCAGCCCAACCCAAAGGACAGGGGGCACGGATGGCTACACCTTC. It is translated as CASSPTQRTGGTDGYTF. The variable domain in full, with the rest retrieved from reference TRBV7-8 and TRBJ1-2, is GAGVSQSPRYKVAKRGQDVALRCDPISGHVSLFWYQQALGQGPEFLTYFQNEAQLDKSGLPSDRFFAERPEGSVSTLKIQRTQQEDSAVYLCASSPTQRTGGTDGYTFGSGTRLTVV.

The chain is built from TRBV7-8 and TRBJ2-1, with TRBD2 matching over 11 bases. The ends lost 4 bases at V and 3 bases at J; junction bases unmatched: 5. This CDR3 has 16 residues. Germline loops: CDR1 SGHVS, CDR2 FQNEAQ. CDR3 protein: CASSSLLAGDYNEQFF. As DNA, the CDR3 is TGTGCCAGCAGCTCCTTACTAGCGGGAGACTACAATGAGCAGTTCTTC. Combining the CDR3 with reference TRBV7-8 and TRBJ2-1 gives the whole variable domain GAGVSQSPRYKVAKRGQDVALRCDPISGHVSLFWYQQALGQGPEFLTYFQNEAQLDKSGLPSDRFFAERPEGSVSTLKIQRTQQEDSAVYLCASSSLLAGDYNEQFFGPGTRLTVL.

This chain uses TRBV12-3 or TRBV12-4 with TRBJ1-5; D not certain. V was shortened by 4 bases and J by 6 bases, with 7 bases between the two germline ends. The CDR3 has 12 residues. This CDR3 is CASSSYRQPQHF. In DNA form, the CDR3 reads TGTGCCAGCAGTTCCTATCGTCAGCCCCAGCATTTT.

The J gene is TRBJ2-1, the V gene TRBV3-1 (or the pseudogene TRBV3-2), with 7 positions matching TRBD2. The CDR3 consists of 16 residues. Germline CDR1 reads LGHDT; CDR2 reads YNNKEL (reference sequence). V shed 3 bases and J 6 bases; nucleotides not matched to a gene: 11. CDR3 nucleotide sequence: TGTGCCAGCAGCCAGCGTGAGGCGGGGGTAATCAATGAGCAGTTCTTC. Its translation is CASSQREAGVINEQFF.

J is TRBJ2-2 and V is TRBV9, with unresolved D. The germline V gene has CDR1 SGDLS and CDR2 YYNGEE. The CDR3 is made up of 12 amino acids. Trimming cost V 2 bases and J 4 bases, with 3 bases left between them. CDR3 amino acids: CASSVATGELFF. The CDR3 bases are TGTGCCAGCAGCGTGGCCACCGGGGAGCTGTTTTTT. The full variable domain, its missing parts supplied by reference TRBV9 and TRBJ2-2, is DSGVTQTPKHLITATGQRVTLRCSPRSGDLSVYWYQQSLDQGLQFLIQYYNGEERAKGNILERFSAQQFPDLHSELNLSSLELGDSALYFCASSVATGELFFGEGSRLTVL.

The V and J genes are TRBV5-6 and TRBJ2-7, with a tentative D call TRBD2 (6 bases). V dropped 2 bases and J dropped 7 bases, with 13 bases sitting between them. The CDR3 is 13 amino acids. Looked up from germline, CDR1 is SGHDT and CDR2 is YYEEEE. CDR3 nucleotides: TGTGCCAGCAGCTTTGGCGGCCGGGGGGAGCAGTACTTC. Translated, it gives CASSFGGRGEQYF.

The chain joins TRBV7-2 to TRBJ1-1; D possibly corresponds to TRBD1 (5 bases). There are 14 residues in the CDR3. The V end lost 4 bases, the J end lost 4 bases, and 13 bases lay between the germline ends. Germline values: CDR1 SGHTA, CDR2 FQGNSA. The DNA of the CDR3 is TGTGCCAGCAGCTCAGGGCCCTGGGGCACTGAAGCTTTCTTT. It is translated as CASSSGPWGTEAFF.

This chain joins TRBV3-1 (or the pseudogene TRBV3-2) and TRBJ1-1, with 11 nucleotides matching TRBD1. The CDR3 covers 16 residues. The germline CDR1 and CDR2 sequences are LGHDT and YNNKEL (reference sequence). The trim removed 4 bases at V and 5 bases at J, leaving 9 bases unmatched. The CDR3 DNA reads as TGTGCCAGCAGCCCAAGGACAGGGGGCGTGGGAACTGAAGCTTTCTTT. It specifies CASSPRTGGVGTEAFF.

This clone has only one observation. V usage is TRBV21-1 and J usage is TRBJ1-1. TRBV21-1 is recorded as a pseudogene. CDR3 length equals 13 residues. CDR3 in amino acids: CASSDPDLAGAFF. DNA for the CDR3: TGTGCCAGCAGCGATCCAGACTTGGCGGGAGCTTTCTTT.

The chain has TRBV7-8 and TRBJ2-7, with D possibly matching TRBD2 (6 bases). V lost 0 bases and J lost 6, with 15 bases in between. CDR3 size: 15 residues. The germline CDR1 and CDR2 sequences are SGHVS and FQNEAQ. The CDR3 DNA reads TGTGCCAGCAGCTTAGCAGGGGTGGCGGGGCGCGAGCAGTACTTC. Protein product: CASSLAGVAGREQYF.

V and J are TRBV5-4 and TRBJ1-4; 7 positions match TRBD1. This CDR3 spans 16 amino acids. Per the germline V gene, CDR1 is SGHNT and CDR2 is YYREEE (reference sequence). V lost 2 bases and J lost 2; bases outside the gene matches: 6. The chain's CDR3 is CASSFTGAGTNEKLFF. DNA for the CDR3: TGTGCCAGCAGCTTCACAGGGGCGGGGACTAATGAAAAACTGTTTTTT.

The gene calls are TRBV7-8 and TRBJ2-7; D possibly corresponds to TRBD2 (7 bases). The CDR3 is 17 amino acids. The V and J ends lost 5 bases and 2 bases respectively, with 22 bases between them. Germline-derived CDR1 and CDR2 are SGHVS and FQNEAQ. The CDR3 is CASSPRAGGGLTYEQYF. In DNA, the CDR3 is TGTGCCAGCAGCCCCCGGGCCGGCGGGGGCCTAACCTACGAGCAGTACTTC.